A selection of T cell receptor beta chains follows, all from one sample in a study of blood T cells in healthy people across ages. MiXCR was run by TCRdb on the 5' RACE reads, yielding one entry per CDR3 protein. Seen here are over 1,500,000 distinct CDR3 sequences, about 39% observed once, and the top ten hold 20% to 25%. Material: blood. Receptor source: a human donor in good health. Both conserved end residues are part of each CDR3. A D gene is named only where the DNA matches it firmly.

TRBJ2-7	.	TRBV10-3	CAISDRGTYEQYF
TRBJ2-2	.	TRBV12-3/TRBV12-4	CASTAGMNTGELFF
TRBJ2-7	TRBD1	TRBV20-1	CSARLDRSHYEQYF
TRBJ1-2	.	TRBV2	CASSEPGLTNYGYTF
TRBJ2-5	.	TRBV28	CASSPANLGNQETQYF
TRBJ2-1	.	TRBV4-1	CASSQDPGPAREQFF
TRBJ2-1	.	TRBV10-3	CAISEDFNEQFF
TRBJ1-1	.	TRBV20-1	CSAFGGMNTEAFF
TRBJ1-5	.	TRBV6-1	CASSENEGGGHQPQHF
TRBJ2-1	TRBD1	TRBV12-3/TRBV12-4	CASSFIGQGTGNEQFF
TRBJ1-5	.	TRBV27	CASSTAGGSNQPQHF
TRBJ2-1	TRBD2	TRBV4-2	CAGSQGLANEQFF
TRBJ1-2	.	TRBV3-1	CASSQEAANYGYTF
TRBJ2-7	.	TRBV19	CASSCQGLISEQYF
TRBJ2-3	.	TRBV29-1	CSVERPTRDTQYF
TRBJ1-1	.	TRBV24-1	CATSDSDNPGEAFF
TRBJ1-2	.	TRBV7-2	CASSYLGSGLNYDYTF
TRBJ2-1	.	TRBV11-3	CASSLVGTPYNEQFF
TRBJ1-1	TRBD1	TRBV29-1	CSAHPGSGQGEAFF
TRBJ1-1	TRBD1	TRBV20-1	CSAAGQGGDTEAFF
TRBJ2-7	TRBD2	TRBV6-1	CASTRTSGGAYEQYF
.	.	TRBV18	CASPPLNQMETQYF
TRBJ2-3	.	TRBV5-6	CASSSRDIRYF
TRBJ1-1	TRBD1	TRBV6-1	CASSELGQGTEAFF
TRBJ2-7	TRBD2	TRBV7-2	CASTGTTLYEQYF
TRBJ1-5	TRBD1	TRBV3-1	CASSPLVKQGAHNQPQHF
TRBJ2-5	TRBD2	TRBV20-1	CSASGLGVAGLQETQYF
TRBJ2-1	.	TRBV3-1	CASSQVVPSDDEQFF
TRBJ2-5	.	TRBV7-9	CASSFLDGGPETQYF
TRBJ2-4	.	TRBV7-2	CASSLADKNIQYF
TRBJ1-5	.	TRBV10-3	CATGGSGAFNQPQHF
TRBJ2-5	.	TRBV2	CASSEAGGSWGTQYF
TRBJ1-2	.	TRBV20-1	CSASEGVDGYTF
TRBJ1-5	.	TRBV9	CASSGGSGGNQPQHF
TRBJ1-2	.	TRBV29-1	CSDSLDYGYTF
TRBJ2-1	.	TRBV7-4	CASSLVSGNEQSF
TRBJ2-7	TRBD1	TRBV12-3/TRBV12-4	CASSFGSGGGYEQYF
TRBJ2-1	.	TRBV15	CATSSGPEVNEQFF
TRBJ2-5	TRBD2	TRBV20-1	CSATRGWRGGSQETQYF
TRBJ1-5	.	TRBV5-6	CASSSGVYGNQPQHF
TRBJ1-5	.	TRBV12-3/TRBV12-4	CASSGARSSNQPQHF